This is a list of T cell receptor beta chains from one sample in a study of blood T cell repertoires in COVID-19. Sequencing used immunoSEQ multiplex PCR; TCRdb keeps in-frame clones, though not all of them. The sample lists about 89,000 clones; 88% were seen once. The sequenced material came from peripheral blood. These receptors were collected from a man aged 60-69 years with acute or convalescent COVID-19. The CDR3 runs from the conserved cysteine through the conserved F or W. The order of the fields is V gene, D gene, J gene, clone size, CDR3 DNA, CDR3 protein. A D gene is named only where the DNA matches it firmly. For some rows the clone size is stated as once, few or many, or as a class when expanded; others skip it.

v_call: TRBV5-1
d_call: .
j_call: TRBJ1-2
clone_size: once
cdr3_nt: TGCGCCAGCAGCTCCCAACAGGGTTGGGTTTACGGCTACACCTTC
cdr3_aa: CASSSQQGWVYGYTF

v_call: TRBV19
d_call: .
j_call: TRBJ2-5
clone_size: once
cdr3_nt: TGTGCCAGTAGTATTTCGGCGGCCCAAGAGACCCAGTACTTC
cdr3_aa: CASSISAAQETQYF

v_call: TRBV9
d_call: .
j_call: TRBJ1-2
clone_size: .
cdr3_nt: TGTGCCAGCAGCGTAGCTGAGGGTTATGGCTACACCTTC
cdr3_aa: CASSVAEGYGYTF

v_call: TRBV5-4
d_call: TRBD1
j_call: TRBJ2-5
clone_size: .
cdr3_nt: TGTGCCAGCAGCTCACAGGGGGCGCCGGAGACCCAGTACTTC
cdr3_aa: CASSSQGAPETQYF

v_call: TRBV3-1/TRBV3-2
d_call: .
j_call: TRBJ2-7
clone_size: few
cdr3_nt: TGTGCCAGCAGCCCCCACGGCGGCTCCTACGAGCAGTACTTC
cdr3_aa: CASSPHGGSYEQYF

v_call: TRBV9
d_call: .
j_call: TRBJ2-1
clone_size: .
cdr3_nt: TGTGCCAGCAGCGTAGATGGTCAGATCAATGAGCAGTTCTTC
cdr3_aa: CASSVDGQINEQFF

v_call: TRBV11-1
d_call: TRBD2
j_call: TRBJ2-3
clone_size: .
cdr3_nt: TGTGCCAGCAGCTTACGAGGGGCTAGCGGTACAGATACGCAGTATTTT
cdr3_aa: CASSLRGASGTDTQYF

v_call: TRBV27
d_call: .
j_call: TRBJ1-6
clone_size: .
cdr3_nt: TGTGCCAGCAGTACGAACAGGCGACTGGGGATGTCACCCCTCCACTTT
cdr3_aa: CASSTNRRLGMSPLHF

v_call: TRBV10-3
d_call: .
j_call: TRBJ2-3
clone_size: .
cdr3_nt: TGTGCCATCAGTGGCATAGCGGAGAATACGCAGTATTTT
cdr3_aa: CAISGIAENTQYF

v_call: TRBV9
d_call: .
j_call: TRBJ1-1
clone_size: .
cdr3_nt: TGTGCCAGCAGCGTAGGTAGCGGGGACCGGACGGACACTGAAGCTTTCTTT
cdr3_aa: CASSVGSGDRTDTEAFF

v_call: TRBV6-6
d_call: TRBD2
j_call: TRBJ2-7
clone_size: .
cdr3_nt: TGTGCCAGCAGTCGCAGAACCGGGACTAGCGACCACTACGAGCAGTACTTC
cdr3_aa: CASSRRTGTSDHYEQYF

v_call: TRBV5-1
d_call: .
j_call: TRBJ1-2
clone_size: .
cdr3_nt: TGCGCCAGCAGCTCCGACAGCCCCTATGGCTACACCTTC
cdr3_aa: CASSSDSPYGYTF

v_call: TRBV29-1
d_call: TRBD1
j_call: TRBJ1-2
clone_size: .
cdr3_nt: TGCAGCGTTGAGATGGACAGGGCTAGGTATGGCTACACCTTC
cdr3_aa: CSVEMDRARYGYTF

v_call: TRBV4-2
d_call: .
j_call: TRBJ1-5
clone_size: .
cdr3_nt: TGTGCCAGCAGCCAAGAAGGGGGGGTGGGTCAGCCCCAGCATTTT
cdr3_aa: CASSQEGGVGQPQHF

v_call: TRBV12-3/TRBV12-4
d_call: .
j_call: TRBJ1-5
clone_size: .
cdr3_nt: TGTGCCAGCAGTTTAGGAAGAGGTCAGCCCCAGCATTTT
cdr3_aa: CASSLGRGQPQHF

v_call: TRBV27
d_call: TRBD2
j_call: TRBJ2-3
clone_size: .
cdr3_nt: TGTGCCAGCAGTTCTTTAGGCAGGCGGGGGGATACGCAGTATTTT
cdr3_aa: CASSSLGRRGDTQYF

v_call: TRBV19
d_call: TRBD2
j_call: TRBJ2-1
clone_size: .
cdr3_nt: TGTGCCAGTAGTATACGGACTAGCGGGAGTAATTTGAATGAGCAGTTCTTC
cdr3_aa: CASSIRTSGSNLNEQFF

v_call: TRBV5-1
d_call: .
j_call: TRBJ1-2
clone_size: .
cdr3_nt: TGCGCCAGCAACCCGGAGGCCGGAGGGTATGGCTACACCTTC
cdr3_aa: CASNPEAGGYGYTF

v_call: TRBV27
d_call: .
j_call: TRBJ2-7
clone_size: few
cdr3_nt: TGTGCCAGCAGGGAAAGGGGTGGTTCCTACGAGCAGTACTTC
cdr3_aa: CASRERGGSYEQYF

v_call: TRBV5-5
d_call: TRBD2
j_call: TRBJ2-5
clone_size: .
cdr3_nt: TGTGCCAGCAGCGGACTAGCGGGGGGCCGGGAGACCCAGTACTTC
cdr3_aa: CASSGLAGGRETQYF

v_call: TRBV5-1
d_call: .
j_call: TRBJ2-5
clone_size: few
cdr3_nt: TGCGCCAGCAGCTTGGTGGTCAGGGAAGAGACCCAGTACTTC
cdr3_aa: CASSLVVREETQYF

v_call: TRBV6-5
d_call: TRBD1
j_call: TRBJ1-2
clone_size: .
cdr3_nt: TGTGCCACCGCGACAGGGGGAGGTGGCTACACCTTC
cdr3_aa: CATATGGGGYTF

v_call: TRBV11-1
d_call: TRBD1
j_call: TRBJ2-7
clone_size: .
cdr3_nt: TGTGCCAGCAGCTTAATTGGGACAGTGAGCTACGAGCAGTACTTC
cdr3_aa: CASSLIGTVSYEQYF

v_call: TRBV7-9
d_call: TRBD1
j_call: TRBJ2-4
clone_size: .
cdr3_nt: TGTGCCAGCAGCCCGCCGGACAGGGGGGCCAAAAACATTCAGTACTTC
cdr3_aa: CASSPPDRGAKNIQYF

v_call: TRBV11-1
d_call: TRBD2
j_call: TRBJ2-7
clone_size: few
cdr3_nt: TGTGCCAGCAGCACGCGGGGGGCACCACCTACTTTAGAGCAGTACTTC
cdr3_aa: CASSTRGAPPTLEQYF

v_call: TRBV19
d_call: TRBD1
j_call: TRBJ1-2
clone_size: few
cdr3_nt: TGTGCCAGTAGTATAAGGACAGGCTATGGCTACACCTTC
cdr3_aa: CASSIRTGYGYTF

v_call: TRBV27
d_call: .
j_call: TRBJ2-5
clone_size: .
cdr3_nt: TGTGCCAGCAGTCCAACACATCAGGGATGGGAGACCCAGTACTTC
cdr3_aa: CASSPTHQGWETQYF

v_call: TRBV2
d_call: TRBD2
j_call: TRBJ2-5
clone_size: once
cdr3_nt: TGTGCCAGCCGGCTAGCGGGCACAAACCAAGAGACCCAGTACTTC
cdr3_aa: CASRLAGTNQETQYF

v_call: TRBV14
d_call: .
j_call: TRBJ1-6
clone_size: .
cdr3_nt: TGTGCCAGCAGCCAAGTTTTTGGGACATCGGGAGGTTCACCCCTCCACTTT
cdr3_aa: CASSQVFGTSGGSPLHF

v_call: TRBV10-3
d_call: .
j_call: TRBJ2-3
clone_size: .
cdr3_nt: TGTGCCATCAGCCTGGACATTAGCACAGATACGCAGTATTTT
cdr3_aa: CAISLDISTDTQYF

v_call: TRBV4-2
d_call: TRBD2
j_call: TRBJ2-2
clone_size: .
cdr3_nt: TGTGCCAGCAGCCAAGAGCCGGGACTAGCGGGGGGTGCGAACACCGGGGAGCTGTTTTTT
cdr3_aa: CASSQEPGLAGGANTGELFF

v_call: TRBV19
d_call: TRBD2
j_call: TRBJ2-7
clone_size: .
cdr3_nt: TGTGCCAGTAGTACTGCTAGCGGCTACGAGCAGTACTTC
cdr3_aa: CASSTASGYEQYF

v_call: TRBV7-8
d_call: TRBD1
j_call: TRBJ2-6
clone_size: once
cdr3_nt: TGTGCCAGCAGCTTAACAGGGGGCCCTGGGGCCAACGTCCTGACTTTC
cdr3_aa: CASSLTGGPGANVLTF

v_call: TRBV10-3
d_call: TRBD1
j_call: TRBJ1-2
clone_size: .
cdr3_nt: TGTGCCATCAGTCCAGGGGGACAGGGGGCCTATGGCTACACCTTC
cdr3_aa: CAISPGGQGAYGYTF

v_call: TRBV6-6
d_call: .
j_call: TRBJ1-3
clone_size: .
cdr3_nt: TGTGCCAGCAGCCGAAGGGCGGGCAGAGAGTTAAACACCATATATTTT
cdr3_aa: CASSRRAGRELNTIYF

v_call: TRBV6-5
d_call: .
j_call: TRBJ2-2
clone_size: .
cdr3_nt: TGTGCCAGCAGGGGCCCGGGGATCACCGGGGAGCTGTTTTTT
cdr3_aa: CASRGPGITGELFF

v_call: TRBV6-5
d_call: .
j_call: TRBJ1-1
clone_size: .
cdr3_nt: TGTGCCAGCAGTTCACCCGCGTCCCCCGGGAACACTGAAGCTTTCTTT
cdr3_aa: CASSSPASPGNTEAFF

v_call: TRBV18
d_call: TRBD1
j_call: TRBJ2-7
clone_size: .
cdr3_nt: TGTGCCAGCTCACCAGCGACAGGGGTCAACGAGCAGTACTTC
cdr3_aa: CASSPATGVNEQYF

v_call: TRBV7-9
d_call: TRBD2
j_call: TRBJ2-2
clone_size: .
cdr3_nt: TGTGCCAGCAGCTTAAATGCGGGGGTAAACACCGGGGAGCTGTTTTTT
cdr3_aa: CASSLNAGVNTGELFF

v_call: TRBV18
d_call: .
j_call: TRBJ2-5
clone_size: .
cdr3_nt: TGTGCCAGCTCAGAGTCCCCGTTACAAGAGACCCAGTACTTC
cdr3_aa: CASSESPLQETQYF

v_call: TRBV28
d_call: .
j_call: TRBJ1-2
clone_size: .
cdr3_nt: TGTGCCAGCGGGCAGAACTATGGCTACACCTTC
cdr3_aa: CASGQNYGYTF

v_call: TRBV7-9
d_call: TRBD1
j_call: TRBJ1-3
clone_size: .
cdr3_nt: TGTGCCAGCAGCCTAGGGACAGCAGGAAACACCATATATTTT
cdr3_aa: CASSLGTAGNTIYF

v_call: TRBV10-3
d_call: .
j_call: TRBJ1-2
clone_size: .
cdr3_nt: TGTGCCATCCGCGGGGAAGGGGAGTATGGCTACACCTTC
cdr3_aa: CAIRGEGEYGYTF

v_call: TRBV10-3
d_call: .
j_call: TRBJ1-4
clone_size: few
cdr3_nt: TGTGCCATCAGTGAGTCGGGGACAATTGAAAAACTGTTTTTT
cdr3_aa: CAISESGTIEKLFF

v_call: TRBV5-1
d_call: .
j_call: TRBJ1-1
clone_size: once
cdr3_nt: TGCGCCAGCAGCTTAAACAGGAACACTGAAGCTTTCTTT
cdr3_aa: CASSLNRNTEAFF

v_call: TRBV5-1
d_call: TRBD2
j_call: TRBJ2-3
clone_size: .
cdr3_nt: TGCGCCAGCAGCTTATCTCTAGCGGGGGGAGATACGCAGTATTTT
cdr3_aa: CASSLSLAGGDTQYF

v_call: TRBV10-1
d_call: TRBD2
j_call: TRBJ2-2
clone_size: .
cdr3_nt: TGCGCCAGCAGTGAGTCGACGACTAGCGGAACCGGGGAGCTGTTTTTT
cdr3_aa: CASSESTTSGTGELFF

v_call: TRBV27
d_call: TRBD2
j_call: TRBJ2-6
clone_size: once
cdr3_nt: TGTGCCAGCAGTCGAGCGGGAGACGGGGCCAACGTCCTGACTTTC
cdr3_aa: CASSRAGDGANVLTF

v_call: TRBV5-6
d_call: .
j_call: TRBJ2-7
clone_size: .
cdr3_nt: TGTGCCAGCAGCTTGGTCAGCTTCTTTCGGGGATACGAGCAGTACTTC
cdr3_aa: CASSLVSFFRGYEQYF

v_call: TRBV10-2
d_call: .
j_call: TRBJ2-1
clone_size: .
cdr3_nt: TGCGCCAGCAGTCTACAGCTACGTGAGCAGTTCTTC
cdr3_aa: CASSLQLREQFF

v_call: TRBV11-2
d_call: .
j_call: TRBJ1-6
clone_size: .
cdr3_nt: TGTGCCAGCAGCCCCGCCGGGGGAAATAATTCACCCCTCCACTTT
cdr3_aa: CASSPAGGNNSPLHF

v_call: TRBV3-1/TRBV3-2
d_call: TRBD2
j_call: TRBJ2-1
clone_size: once
cdr3_nt: TGTGCCAGCAGCCCTCGACTAGCGGGTACCTACAATGAGCAGTTCTTC
cdr3_aa: CASSPRLAGTYNEQFF